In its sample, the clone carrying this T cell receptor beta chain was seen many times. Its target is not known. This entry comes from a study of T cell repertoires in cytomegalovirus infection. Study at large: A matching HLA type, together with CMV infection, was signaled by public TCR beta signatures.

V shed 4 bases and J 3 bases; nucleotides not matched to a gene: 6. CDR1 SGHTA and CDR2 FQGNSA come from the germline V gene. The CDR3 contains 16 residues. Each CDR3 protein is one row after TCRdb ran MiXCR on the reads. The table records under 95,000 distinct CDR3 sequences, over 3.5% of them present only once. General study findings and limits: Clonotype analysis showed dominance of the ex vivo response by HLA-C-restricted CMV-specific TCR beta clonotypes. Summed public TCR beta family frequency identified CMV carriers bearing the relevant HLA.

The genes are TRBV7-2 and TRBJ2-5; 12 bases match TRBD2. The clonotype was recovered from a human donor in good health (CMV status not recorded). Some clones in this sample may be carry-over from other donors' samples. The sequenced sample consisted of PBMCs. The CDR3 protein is CASSWRGLAGKETQYF. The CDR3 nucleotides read TGTGCCAGCAGCTGGAGAGGACTAGCGGGGAAAGAGACCCAGTACTTC.